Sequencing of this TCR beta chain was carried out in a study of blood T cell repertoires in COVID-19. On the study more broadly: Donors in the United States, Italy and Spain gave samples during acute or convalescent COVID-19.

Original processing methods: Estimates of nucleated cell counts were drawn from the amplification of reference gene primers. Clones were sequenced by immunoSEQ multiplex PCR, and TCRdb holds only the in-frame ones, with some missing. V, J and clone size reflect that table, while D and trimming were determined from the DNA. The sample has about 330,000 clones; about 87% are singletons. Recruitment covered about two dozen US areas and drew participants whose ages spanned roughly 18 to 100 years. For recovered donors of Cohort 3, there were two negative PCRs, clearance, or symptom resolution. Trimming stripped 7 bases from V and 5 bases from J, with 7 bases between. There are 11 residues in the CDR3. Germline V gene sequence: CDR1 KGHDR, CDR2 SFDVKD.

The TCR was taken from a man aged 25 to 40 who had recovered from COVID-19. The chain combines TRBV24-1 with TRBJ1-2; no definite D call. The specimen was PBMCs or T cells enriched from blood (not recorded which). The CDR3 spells CATRQWYGYTF. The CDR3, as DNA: TGTGCCACCAGACAGTGGTATGGCTACACCTTC.